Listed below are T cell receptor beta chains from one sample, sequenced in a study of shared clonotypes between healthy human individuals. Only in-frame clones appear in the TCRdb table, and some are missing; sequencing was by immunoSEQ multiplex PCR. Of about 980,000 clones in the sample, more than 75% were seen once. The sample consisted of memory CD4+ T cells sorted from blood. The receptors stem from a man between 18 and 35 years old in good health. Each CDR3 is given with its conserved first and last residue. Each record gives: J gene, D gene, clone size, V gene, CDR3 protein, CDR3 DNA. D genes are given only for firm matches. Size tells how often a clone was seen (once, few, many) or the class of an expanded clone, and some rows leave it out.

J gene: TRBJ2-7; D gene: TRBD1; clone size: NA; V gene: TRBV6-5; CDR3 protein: CASSSGQGLYEQYF; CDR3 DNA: TGTGCCAGCAGTTCGGGACAGGGTCTATACGAGCAGTACTTC
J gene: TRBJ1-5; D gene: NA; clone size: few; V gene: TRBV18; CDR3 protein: CASSPGGGGASNQPQHF; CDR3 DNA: TGTGCCAGCTCACCAGGGGGAGGGGGGGCAAGCAATCAGCCCCAGCATTTT
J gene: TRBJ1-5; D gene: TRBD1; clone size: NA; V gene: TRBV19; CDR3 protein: CASSLRTGNQPQHF; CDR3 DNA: TGTGCCAGTAGCCTCAGGACAGGTAATCAGCCCCAGCATTTT
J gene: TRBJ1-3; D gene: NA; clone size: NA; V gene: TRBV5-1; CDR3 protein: CASSLSQPDSGNTIYF; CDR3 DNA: TGCGCCAGCAGCTTGAGTCAGCCAGACTCTGGAAACACCATATATTTT
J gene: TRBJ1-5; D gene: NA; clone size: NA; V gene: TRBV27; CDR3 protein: CASSLEGPKAYSNQPQHF; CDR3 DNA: TGTGCCAGCAGTTTAGAGGGTCCGAAGGCGTATAGCAATCAGCCCCAGCATTTT
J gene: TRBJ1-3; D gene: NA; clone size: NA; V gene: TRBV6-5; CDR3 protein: CASISGSGNTIYF; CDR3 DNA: TGTGCCAGCATCTCGGGCTCTGGAAACACCATATATTTT
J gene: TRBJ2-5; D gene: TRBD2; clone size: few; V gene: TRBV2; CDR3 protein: CASSEALLAGVETQYF; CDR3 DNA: TGTGCCAGCAGTGAAGCGCTACTAGCGGGGGTGGAGACCCAGTACTTC
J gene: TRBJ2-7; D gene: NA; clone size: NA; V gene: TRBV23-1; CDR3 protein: CASSQSDQSYEQYF; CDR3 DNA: TGCGCCAGCAGTCAATCAGACCAGTCTTACGAGCAGTACTTC
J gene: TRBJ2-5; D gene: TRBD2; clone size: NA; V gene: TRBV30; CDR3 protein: CAWSPGVTSWGETQYF; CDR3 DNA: TGTGCCTGGAGCCCTGGGGTGACTAGCTGGGGAGAGACCCAGTACTTC
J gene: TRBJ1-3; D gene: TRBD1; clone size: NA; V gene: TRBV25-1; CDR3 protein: CASSQTGAGNTIYF; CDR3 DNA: TGTGCCAGCAGCCAAACAGGGGCTGGAAACACCATATATTTT
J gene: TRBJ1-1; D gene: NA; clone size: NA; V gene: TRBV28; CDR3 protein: CASSLKVNTEAFF; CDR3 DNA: TGTGCCAGCAGTTTAAAGGTGAACACTGAAGCTTTCTTT
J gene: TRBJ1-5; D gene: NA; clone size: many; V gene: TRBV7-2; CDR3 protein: CASSQDSGNQPQHF; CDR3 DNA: TGTGCCAGCAGCCAGGACAGCGGCAATCAGCCCCAGCATTTT
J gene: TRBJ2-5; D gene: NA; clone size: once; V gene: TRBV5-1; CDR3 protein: CASSNDGYQETQYF; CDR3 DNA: TGCGCCAGCAGCAATGACGGGTACCAAGAGACCCAGTACTTC
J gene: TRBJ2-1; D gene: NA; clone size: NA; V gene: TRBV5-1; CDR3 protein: CASSPWDGSYNEQFF; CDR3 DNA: TGCGCCAGCAGCCCCTGGGACGGGTCCTACAATGAGCAGTTCTTC
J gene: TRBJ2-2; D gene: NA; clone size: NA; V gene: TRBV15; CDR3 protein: CATSRGGTPPGELFF; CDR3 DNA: TGTGCCACCAGCAGAGGGGGGACGCCCCCCGGGGAGCTGTTTTTT
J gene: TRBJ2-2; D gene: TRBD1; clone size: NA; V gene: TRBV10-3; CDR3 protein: CAIEGQGNGELFF; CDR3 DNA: TGTGCCATCGAGGGACAGGGGAACGGGGAGCTGTTTTTT
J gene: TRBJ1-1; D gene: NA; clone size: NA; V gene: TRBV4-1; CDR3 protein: CASSLLGSGGPTEAFF; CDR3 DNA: TGCGCCAGCAGCCTATTGGGGTCCGGTGGTCCCACTGAAGCTTTCTTT
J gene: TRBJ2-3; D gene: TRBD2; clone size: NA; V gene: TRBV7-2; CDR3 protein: CASSIGTSVTDTQYF; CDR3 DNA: TGTGCCAGCAGCATAGGGACTAGCGTTACAGATACGCAGTATTTT
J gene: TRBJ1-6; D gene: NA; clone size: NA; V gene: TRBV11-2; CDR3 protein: CASSSEVLPNSPLHF; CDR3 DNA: TGTGCCAGCAGCTCCGAAGTCCTGCCGAATTCACCCCTCCACTTT
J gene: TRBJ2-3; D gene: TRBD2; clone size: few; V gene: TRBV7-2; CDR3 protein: CASRRRAGGVTDTQYF; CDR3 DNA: TGTGCCAGCAGACGGAGAGCGGGGGGGGTAACAGATACGCAGTATTTT
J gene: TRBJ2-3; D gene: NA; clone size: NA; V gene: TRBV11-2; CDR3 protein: CASSLSGTDTQYF; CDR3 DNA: TGTGCCAGCAGCTTAAGCGGGACAGATACGCAGTATTTT
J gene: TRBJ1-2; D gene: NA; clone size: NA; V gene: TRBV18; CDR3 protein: CASSPASGSNYGYTF; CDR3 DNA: TGTGCCAGCTCACCAGCAAGCGGATCTAACTATGGCTACACCTTC
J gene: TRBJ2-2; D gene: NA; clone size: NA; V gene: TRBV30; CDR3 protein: CAWSGSGELFF; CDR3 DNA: TGTGCCTGGAGTGGTTCCGGGGAGCTGTTTTTT
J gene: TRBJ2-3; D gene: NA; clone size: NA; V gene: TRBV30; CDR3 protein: CAWSIGLADTQYF; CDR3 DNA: TGTGCCTGGAGTATAGGATTGGCAGATACGCAGTATTTT
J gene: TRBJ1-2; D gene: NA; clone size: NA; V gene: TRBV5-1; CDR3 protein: CASSLERDEANYGYTF; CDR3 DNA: TGCGCCAGCAGCCTGGAACGGGACGAAGCTAACTATGGCTACACCTTC
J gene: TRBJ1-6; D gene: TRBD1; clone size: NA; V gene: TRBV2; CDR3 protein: CASRRDSYNSPLHF; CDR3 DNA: TGTGCCAGCAGACGGGACAGTTATAATTCACCCCTCCACTTT
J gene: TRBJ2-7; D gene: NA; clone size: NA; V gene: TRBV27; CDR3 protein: CASSPKIGRLYEQYF; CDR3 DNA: TGTGCCAGCAGCCCAAAGATCGGGCGGCTCTACGAGCAGTACTTC
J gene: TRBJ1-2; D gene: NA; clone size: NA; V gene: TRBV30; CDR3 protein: CAWEGLASRGYTF; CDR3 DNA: TGTGCCTGGGAGGGGTTGGCGTCTCGTGGCTACACCTTC
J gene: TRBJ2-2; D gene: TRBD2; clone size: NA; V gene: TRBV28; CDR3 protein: CASSLLGLAGGPGELFF; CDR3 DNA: TGTGCCAGCAGTTTATTGGGACTAGCGGGGGGCCCCGGGGAGCTGTTTTTT
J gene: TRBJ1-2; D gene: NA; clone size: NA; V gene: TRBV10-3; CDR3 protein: CAIRTETGYGYTF; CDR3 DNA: TGTGCCATTAGGACAGAAACGGGGTATGGCTACACCTTC
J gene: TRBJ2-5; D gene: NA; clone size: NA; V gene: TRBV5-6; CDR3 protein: CASSFVSQETQYF; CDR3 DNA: TGTGCCAGCAGCTTCGTCAGTCAAGAGACCCAGTACTTC
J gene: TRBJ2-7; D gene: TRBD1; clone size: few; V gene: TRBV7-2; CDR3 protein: CASSPTGVGEQYF; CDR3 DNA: TGTGCCAGCAGTCCTACAGGGGTGGGGGAGCAGTACTTC
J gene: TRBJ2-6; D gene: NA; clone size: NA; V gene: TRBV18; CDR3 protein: CASSPSFRGISGANVLTF; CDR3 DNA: TGTGCCAGCTCACCGAGTTTCAGGGGAATTTCAGGGGCCAACGTCCTGACTTTC
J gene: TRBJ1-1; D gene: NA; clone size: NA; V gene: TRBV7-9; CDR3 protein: CASSGRRGRTEAFF; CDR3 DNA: TGTGCCAGCAGCGGTAGGAGGGGTCGTACTGAAGCTTTCTTT
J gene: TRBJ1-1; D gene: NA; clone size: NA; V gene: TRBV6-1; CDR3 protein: CASIETVNTEAFF; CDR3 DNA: TGTGCCAGCATCGAGACAGTGAACACTGAAGCTTTCTTT
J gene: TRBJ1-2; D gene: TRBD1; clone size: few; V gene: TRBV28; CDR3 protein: CASRESRDRSYGYTF; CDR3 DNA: TGTGCCAGCAGAGAGTCCCGGGACAGGTCCTATGGCTACACCTTC
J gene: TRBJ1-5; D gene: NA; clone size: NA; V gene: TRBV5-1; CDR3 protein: CASSLATYSNQPQHF; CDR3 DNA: TGCGCCAGCAGCTTGGCTACTTATAGCAATCAGCCCCAGCATTTT
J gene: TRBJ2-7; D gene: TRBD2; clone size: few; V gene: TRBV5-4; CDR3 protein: CASSLGASGSYEQYF; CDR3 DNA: TGTGCCAGCAGCTTGGGGGCTAGCGGATCCTACGAGCAGTACTTC
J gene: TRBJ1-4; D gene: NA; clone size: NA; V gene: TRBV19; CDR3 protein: CASSIRPGEKLFF; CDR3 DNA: TGTGCCAGTAGTATTCGGCCGGGAGAAAAACTGTTTTTT
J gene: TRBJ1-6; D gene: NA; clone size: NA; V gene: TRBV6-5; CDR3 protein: CASRTRNSPLHF; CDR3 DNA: TGTGCCAGCAGAACTCGAAATTCACCCCTCCACTTT
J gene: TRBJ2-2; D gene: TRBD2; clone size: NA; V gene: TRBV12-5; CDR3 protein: CATVSGSNTGELFF; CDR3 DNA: TGTGCTACCGTTAGCGGGTCGAACACCGGGGAGCTGTTTTTT
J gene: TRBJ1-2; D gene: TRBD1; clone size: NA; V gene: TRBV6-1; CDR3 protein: CASRSAGGSYGYTF; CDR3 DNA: TGTGCCAGCCGGAGCGCAGGGGGCAGCTATGGCTACACCTTC